This paragraph covers one TCR beta chain sequence. The antigen is unknown. For the second PCR, which ran for 7 to 11 cycles, a sample-barcoded 5' primer and a J-beta primer mix were used. Paired-end reads containing CDR3 totaled no fewer than 3 million for each sample. TCRdb reprocessed the 5' RACE reads with MiXCR, giving one entry per CDR3 protein. The sample includes some 1 million distinct CDR3 sequences, 35% to 55% seen only once; the top ten take 18%. Donor samples were obtained from healthy Caucasian individuals from Russia, aged about 6 to 100. The source of the sample is a study of blood T cells in healthy people across ages. Overall study findings and caveats: Leaving the PBMCs unsorted stopped any conclusive comparison of naive versus antigen-experienced cells. Estimates of diversity drawn from one million T cells were considered underestimates.

V lost 6 bases and J 4 bases, leaving 12 bases between the germline ends. Germline V gene sequence: CDR1 SQVTM, CDR2 ANQGSEA. The CDR3 covers 12 residues. The rearrangement uses TRBV29-1 and TRBJ2-5; D is tentatively TRBD1 or TRBD2 (5 bases each). Sequenced: blood. The sequence came from an older woman in good health. This CDR3 reads CSVRDGLETQYF. The CDR3 DNA reads as TGCAGCGTGAGGGACGGTCTAGAGACCCAGTACTTC.